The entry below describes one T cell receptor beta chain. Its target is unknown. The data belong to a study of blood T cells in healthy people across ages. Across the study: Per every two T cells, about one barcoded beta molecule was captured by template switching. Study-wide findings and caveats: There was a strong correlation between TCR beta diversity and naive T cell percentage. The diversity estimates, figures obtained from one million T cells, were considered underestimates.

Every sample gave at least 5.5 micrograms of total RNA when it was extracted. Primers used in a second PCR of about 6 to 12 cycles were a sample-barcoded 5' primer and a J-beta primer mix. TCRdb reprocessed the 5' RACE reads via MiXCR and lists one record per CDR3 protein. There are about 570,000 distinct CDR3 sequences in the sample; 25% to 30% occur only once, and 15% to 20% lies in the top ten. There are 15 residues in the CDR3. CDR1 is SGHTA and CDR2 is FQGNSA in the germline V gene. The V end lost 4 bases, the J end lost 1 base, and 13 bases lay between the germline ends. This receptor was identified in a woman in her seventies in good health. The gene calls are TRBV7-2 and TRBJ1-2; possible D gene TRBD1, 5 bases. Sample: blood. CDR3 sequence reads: CASSSSQGRNYGYTF. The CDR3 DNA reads TGTGCCAGCAGCTCATCGCAGGGACGTAACTATGGCTACACCTTC.